This record looks at one TCR beta chain sequence and its context. TCRdb keeps only in-frame clones here, not all; method: immunoSEQ multiplex PCR. The data show approximately 300,000 clones, with over 75% seen just once and 0.87% held by the top ten. The CDR3 covers 13 residues. CDR1 and CDR2 from the germline V gene are SGHRS and YFSETQ. The V gene lost 2 bases and the J gene lost 4 bases, with 9 bases spanning the gap. The entry originates in a study of blood T cell repertoires in COVID-19. Study information: PBMCs, B-cell-depleted T cells, or T cells were the source of the cDNA or gDNA that made up the material.

The chain links TRBV5-1 to TRBJ1-1; D is possibly TRBD1 (5 bases). Sequencing was carried out using peripheral blood. This receptor was obtained from a human donor with COVID-19, enrolled during active disease. The donor label of this sample is uncertain. CDR3 nucleotide sequence: TGCGCCAGCAGCTTTCGACAGCCCACTGAAGCTTTCTTT. Translated, it gives CASSFRQPTEAFF.